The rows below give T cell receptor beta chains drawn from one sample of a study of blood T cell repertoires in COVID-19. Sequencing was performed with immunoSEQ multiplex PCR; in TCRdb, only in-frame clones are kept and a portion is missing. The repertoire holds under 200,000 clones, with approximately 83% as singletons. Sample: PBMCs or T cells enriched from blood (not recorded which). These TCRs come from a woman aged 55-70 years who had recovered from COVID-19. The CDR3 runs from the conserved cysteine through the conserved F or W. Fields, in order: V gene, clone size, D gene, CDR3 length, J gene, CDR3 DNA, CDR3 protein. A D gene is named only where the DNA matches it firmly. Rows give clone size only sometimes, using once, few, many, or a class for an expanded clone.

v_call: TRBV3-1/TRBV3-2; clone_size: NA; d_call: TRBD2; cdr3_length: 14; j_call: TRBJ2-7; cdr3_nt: TGTGCCAGCAGCCCCACGGGACTATCCTACGAGCAGTACTTC; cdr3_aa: CASSPTGLSYEQYF
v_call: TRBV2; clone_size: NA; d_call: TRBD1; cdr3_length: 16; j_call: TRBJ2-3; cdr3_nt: TGTGCCAGCAGTAAGAGCGCACAGAACAGGGGAGATACGCAGTATTTT; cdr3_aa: CASSKSAQNRGDTQYF
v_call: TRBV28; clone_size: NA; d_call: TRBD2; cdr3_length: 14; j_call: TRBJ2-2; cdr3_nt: TGTGCCAGCAGTTTGCGGGAGCGAACCGGGGAGCTGTTTTTT; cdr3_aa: CASSLRERTGELFF
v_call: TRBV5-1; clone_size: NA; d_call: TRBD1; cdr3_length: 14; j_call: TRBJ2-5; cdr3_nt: TGCGCCAGCAGCAACACAGGGGGCGGAGAGACCCAGTACTTC; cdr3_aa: CASSNTGGGETQYF
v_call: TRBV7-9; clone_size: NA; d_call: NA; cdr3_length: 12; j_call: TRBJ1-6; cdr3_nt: TGTGCCAGCAGCTTGGAGAATTCACCCCTCCACTTT; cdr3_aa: CASSLENSPLHF
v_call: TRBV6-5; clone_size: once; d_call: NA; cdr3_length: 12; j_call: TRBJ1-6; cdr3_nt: TGTGCCAGCAGTTACGAGGTTTCACCCCTCCACTTT; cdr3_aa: CASSYEVSPLHF
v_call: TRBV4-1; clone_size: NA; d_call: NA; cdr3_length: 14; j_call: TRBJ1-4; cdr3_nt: TGCGCCAGCAGCCATTTGGGAGCGCAGGAAAAACTGTTTTTT; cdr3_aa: CASSHLGAQEKLFF
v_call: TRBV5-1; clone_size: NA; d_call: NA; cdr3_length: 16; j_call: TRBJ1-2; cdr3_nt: TGCGCCAGCAGCCATGGACAGTTCTCCGCTAACTATGGCTACACCTTC; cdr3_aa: CASSHGQFSANYGYTF
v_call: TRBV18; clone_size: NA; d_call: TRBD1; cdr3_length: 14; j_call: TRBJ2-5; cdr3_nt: TGTGCCAGCTCATCGACAGGGGGAGCAGAGACCCAGTACTTC; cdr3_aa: CASSSTGGAETQYF
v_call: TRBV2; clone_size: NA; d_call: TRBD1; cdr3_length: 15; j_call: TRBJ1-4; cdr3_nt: TGTGCCAGCAGTTACGGGACAGGGGGCGCGGGAAAACTGTTTTTT; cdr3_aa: CASSYGTGGAGKLFF
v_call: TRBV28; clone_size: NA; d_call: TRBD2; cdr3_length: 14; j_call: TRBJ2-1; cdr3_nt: TGTGCCAGCACTTCCTCGGTAGCGGGGGGGTTGAAGTTCTTC; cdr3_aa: CASTSSVAGGLKFF
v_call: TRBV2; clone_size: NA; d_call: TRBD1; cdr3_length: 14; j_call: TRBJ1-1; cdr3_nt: TGTGCCAGCAGTGAAGGGGACAGGGACTCTGAAGCTTTCTTT; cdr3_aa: CASSEGDRDSEAFF
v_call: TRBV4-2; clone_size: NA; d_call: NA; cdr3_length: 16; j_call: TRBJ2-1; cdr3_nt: TGTGCCAGCAGCCAAGGTCAACCAGGGGGGAGGAATGAGCAGTTCTTC; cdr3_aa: CASSQGQPGGRNEQFF